This TCR beta chain is from a study of lymphopenia after photon versus proton radiotherapy. Measured with immunoSEQ multiplex PCR; TCRdb has only the in-frame clones, and not every one. The table has around 20,000 clones, about 93% seen once. Germline loops: CDR1 SNHLY, CDR2 FYNNEI. V lost 5 bases, J lost 7 bases, and 17 bases lay in between. This CDR3 has 14 residues. The count of this clone is one. The sample in question was peripheral blood, obtained from a patient treated with photon-based radiotherapy. J is TRBJ1-1 and V is TRBV2; perhaps TRBD1 as D (6 bases). This TCR came from a man aged 55-75 years with pancreatic cancer. The CDR3 DNA reads as TGTGCCAGCAGTCCTCACCCCACAGGGTTTGAAGCTTTCTTT. Its translation is CASSPHPTGFEAFF.